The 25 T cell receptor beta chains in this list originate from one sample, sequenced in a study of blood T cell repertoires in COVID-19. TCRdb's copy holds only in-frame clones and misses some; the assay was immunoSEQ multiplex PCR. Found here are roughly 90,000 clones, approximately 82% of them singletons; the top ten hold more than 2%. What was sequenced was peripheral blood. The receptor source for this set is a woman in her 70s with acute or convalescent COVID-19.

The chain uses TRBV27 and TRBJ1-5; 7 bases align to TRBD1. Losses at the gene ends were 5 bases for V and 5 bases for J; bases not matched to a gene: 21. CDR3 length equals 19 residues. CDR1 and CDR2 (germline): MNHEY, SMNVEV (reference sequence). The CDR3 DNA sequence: TGTGCCAGCAGTCACATACTTGACAGGGCAGGGACCGAGCATCAGCCCCAGCATTTT. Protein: CASSHILDRAGTEHQPQHF.

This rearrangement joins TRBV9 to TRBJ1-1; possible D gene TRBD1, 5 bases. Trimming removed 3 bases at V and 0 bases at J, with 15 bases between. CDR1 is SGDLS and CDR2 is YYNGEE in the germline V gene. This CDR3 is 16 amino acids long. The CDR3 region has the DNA TGTGCCAGCAGCGCATACAAGTGGGGCATGAACACTGAAGCTTTCTTT. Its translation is CASSAYKWGMNTEAFF.

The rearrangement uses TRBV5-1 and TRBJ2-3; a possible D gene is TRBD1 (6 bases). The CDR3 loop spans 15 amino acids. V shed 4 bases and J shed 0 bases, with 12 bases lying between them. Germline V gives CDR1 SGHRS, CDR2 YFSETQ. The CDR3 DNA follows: TGCGCCAGCAGCGAGGGACAACCTAGCACAGATACGCAGTATTTT. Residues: CASSEGQPSTDTQYF.

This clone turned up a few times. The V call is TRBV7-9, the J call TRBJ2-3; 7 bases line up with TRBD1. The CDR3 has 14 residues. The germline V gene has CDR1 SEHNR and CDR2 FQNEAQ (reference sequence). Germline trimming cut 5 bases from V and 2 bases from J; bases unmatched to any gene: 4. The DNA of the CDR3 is TGTGCCAGCAGCCGAGGGACAGCCACAGATACGCAGTATTTT. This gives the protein CASSRGTATDTQYF. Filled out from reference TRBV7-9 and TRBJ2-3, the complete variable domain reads DTGVSQNPRHKITKRGQNVTFRCDPISEHNRLYWYRQTLGQGPEFLTYFQNEAQLEKSRLLSDRFSAERPKGSFSTLEIQRTEQGDSAMYLCASSRGTATDTQYFGPGTRLTVL.

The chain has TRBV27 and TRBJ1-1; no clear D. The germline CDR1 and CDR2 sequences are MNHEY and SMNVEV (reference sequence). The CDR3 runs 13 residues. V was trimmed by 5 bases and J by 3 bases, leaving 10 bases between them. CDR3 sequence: CASSTIRDTEAFF. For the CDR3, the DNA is TGTGCCAGCAGTACGATACGGGACACTGAAGCTTTCTTT.

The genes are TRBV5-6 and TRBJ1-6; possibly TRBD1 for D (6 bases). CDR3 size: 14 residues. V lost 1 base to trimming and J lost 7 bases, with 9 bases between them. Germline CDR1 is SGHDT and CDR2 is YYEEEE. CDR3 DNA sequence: TGTGCCAGCAGCTTGACAGGGAAGAATTCACCCCTCCACTTT. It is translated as CASSLTGKNSPLHF.

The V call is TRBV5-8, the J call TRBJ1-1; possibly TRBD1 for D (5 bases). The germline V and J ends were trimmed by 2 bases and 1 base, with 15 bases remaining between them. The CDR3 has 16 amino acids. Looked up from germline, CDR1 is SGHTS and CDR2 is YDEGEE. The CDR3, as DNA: TGTGCCAGCAGCTTAGGTTTGGGGCAGTCGAACACTGAAGCTTTCTTT. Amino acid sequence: CASSLGLGQSNTEAFF.

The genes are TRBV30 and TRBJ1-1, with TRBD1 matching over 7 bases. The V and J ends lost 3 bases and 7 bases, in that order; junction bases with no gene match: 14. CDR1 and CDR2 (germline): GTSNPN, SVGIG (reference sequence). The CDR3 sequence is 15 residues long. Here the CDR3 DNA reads TGTGCCTGGAGGGGTCACAGGGGAGGCGTGGATGAAGCTTTCTTT. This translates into CAWRGHRGGVDEAFF.

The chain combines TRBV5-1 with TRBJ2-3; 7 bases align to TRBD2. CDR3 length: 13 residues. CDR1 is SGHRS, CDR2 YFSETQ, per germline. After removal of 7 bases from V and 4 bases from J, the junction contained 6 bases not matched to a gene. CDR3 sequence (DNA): TGCGCCAGCTCGGCGGGGAGGGCAGATACGCAGTATTTT. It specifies CASSAGRADTQYF.

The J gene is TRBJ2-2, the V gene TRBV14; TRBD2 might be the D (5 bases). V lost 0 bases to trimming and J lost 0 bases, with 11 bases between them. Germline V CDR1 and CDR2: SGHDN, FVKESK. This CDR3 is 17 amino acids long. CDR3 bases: TGTGCCAGCAGCCAAGATGGACTGTTCGCGAACACCGGGGAGCTGTTTTTT. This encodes CASSQDGLFANTGELFF.

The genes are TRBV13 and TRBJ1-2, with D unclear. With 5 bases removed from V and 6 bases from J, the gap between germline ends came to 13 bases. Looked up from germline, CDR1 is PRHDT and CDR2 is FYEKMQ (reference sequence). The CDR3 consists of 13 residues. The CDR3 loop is CASSLNPVHGYTF. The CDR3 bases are TGTGCCAGCAGCCTCAACCCGGTGCATGGCTACACCTTC.

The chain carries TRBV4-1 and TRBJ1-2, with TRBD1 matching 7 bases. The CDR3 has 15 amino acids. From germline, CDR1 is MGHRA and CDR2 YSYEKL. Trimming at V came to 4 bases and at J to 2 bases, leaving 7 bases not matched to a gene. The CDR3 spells CASSPTGRKNYGYTF. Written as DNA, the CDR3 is TGCGCCAGCAGCCCGACAGGGAGGAAGAACTATGGCTACACCTTC.

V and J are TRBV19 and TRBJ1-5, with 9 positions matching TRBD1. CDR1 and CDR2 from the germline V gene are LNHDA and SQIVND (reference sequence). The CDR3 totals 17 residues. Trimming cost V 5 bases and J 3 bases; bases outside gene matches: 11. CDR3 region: CASSPPQGATSNQPQHF. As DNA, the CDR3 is TGTGCCAGTAGTCCCCCACAGGGGGCTACGTCCAATCAGCCCCAGCATTTT.

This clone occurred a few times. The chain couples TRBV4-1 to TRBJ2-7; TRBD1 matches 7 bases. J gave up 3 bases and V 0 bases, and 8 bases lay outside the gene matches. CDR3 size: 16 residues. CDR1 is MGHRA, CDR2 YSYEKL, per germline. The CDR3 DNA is TGCGCCAGCAGCCAAGATCCAGGGGGATGGGTCTACGAGCAGTACTTC. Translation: CASSQDPGGWVYEQYF.

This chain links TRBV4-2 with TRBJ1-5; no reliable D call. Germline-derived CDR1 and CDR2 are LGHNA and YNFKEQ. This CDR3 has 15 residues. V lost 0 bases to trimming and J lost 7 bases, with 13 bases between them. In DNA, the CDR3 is TGTGCCAGCAGCCAAGATTATAGCAGCGGCCAGCCCCAGCATTTT. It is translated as CASSQDYSSGQPQHF.

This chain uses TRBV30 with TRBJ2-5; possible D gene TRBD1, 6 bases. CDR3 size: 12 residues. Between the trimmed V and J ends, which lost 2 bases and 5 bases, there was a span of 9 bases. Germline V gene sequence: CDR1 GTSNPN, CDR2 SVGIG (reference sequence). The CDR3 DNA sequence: TGTGCCTGGAGTCCCACAGGGGAGACCCAGTACTTC. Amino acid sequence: CAWSPTGETQYF.

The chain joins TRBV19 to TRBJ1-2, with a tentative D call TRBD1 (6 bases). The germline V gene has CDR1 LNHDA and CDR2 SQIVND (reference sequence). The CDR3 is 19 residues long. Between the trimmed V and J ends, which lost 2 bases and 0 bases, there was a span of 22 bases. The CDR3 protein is CASSIMVFLGTSANYGYTF. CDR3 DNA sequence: TGTGCCAGTAGTATAATGGTCTTTTTAGGGACATCGGCTAACTATGGCTACACCTTC. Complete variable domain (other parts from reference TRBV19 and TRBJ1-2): DGGITQSPKYLFRKEGQNVTLSCEQNLNHDAMYWYRQDPGQGLRLIYYSQIVNDFQKGDIAEGYSVSREKKESFPLTVTSAQKNPTAFYLCASSIMVFLGTSANYGYTFGSGTRLTVV.

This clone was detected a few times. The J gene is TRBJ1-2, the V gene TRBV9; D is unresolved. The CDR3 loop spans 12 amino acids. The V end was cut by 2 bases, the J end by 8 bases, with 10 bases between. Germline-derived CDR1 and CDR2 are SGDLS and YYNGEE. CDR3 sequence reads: CASSVGQVGYTF. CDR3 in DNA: TGTGCCAGCAGCGTCGGTCAGGTGGGCTACACCTTC.

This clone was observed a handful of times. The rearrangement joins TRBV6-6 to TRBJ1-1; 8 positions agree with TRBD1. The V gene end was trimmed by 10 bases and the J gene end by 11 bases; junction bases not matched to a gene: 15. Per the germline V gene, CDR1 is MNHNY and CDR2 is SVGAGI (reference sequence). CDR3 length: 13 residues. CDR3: CATRTGLGGIAFF. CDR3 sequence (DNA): TGTGCCACCCGGACAGGGCTTGGGGGAATTGCTTTCTTT.

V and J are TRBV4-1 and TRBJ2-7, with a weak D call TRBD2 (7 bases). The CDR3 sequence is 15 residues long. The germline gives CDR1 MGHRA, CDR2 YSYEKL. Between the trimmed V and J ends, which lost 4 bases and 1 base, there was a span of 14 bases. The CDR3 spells CASSRGGLNSYEQYF. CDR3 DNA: TGCGCCAGCAGCCGAGGGGGACTAAATTCCTACGAGCAGTACTTC.

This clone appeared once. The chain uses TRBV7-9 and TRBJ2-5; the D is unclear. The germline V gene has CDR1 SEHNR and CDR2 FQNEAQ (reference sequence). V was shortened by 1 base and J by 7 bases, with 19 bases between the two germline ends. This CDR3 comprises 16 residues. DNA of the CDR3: TGTGCCAGCAGCTTAGAATTTTTGACTCGCCCTCCGACCCAGTACTTC. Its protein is CASSLEFLTRPPTQYF.

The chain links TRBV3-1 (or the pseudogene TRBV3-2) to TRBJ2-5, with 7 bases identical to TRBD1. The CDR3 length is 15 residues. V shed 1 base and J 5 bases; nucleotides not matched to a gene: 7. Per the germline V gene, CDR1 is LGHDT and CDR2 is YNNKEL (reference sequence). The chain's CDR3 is CASSQALGGAETQYF. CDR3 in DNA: TGTGCCAGCAGCCAAGCTTTAGGGGGCGCGGAGACCCAGTACTTC.

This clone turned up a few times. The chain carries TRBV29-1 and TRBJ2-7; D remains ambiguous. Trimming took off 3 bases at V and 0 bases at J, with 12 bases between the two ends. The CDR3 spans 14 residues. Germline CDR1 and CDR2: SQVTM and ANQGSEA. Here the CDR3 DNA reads TGCAGCGTTGATATCAGGCTGAGCTCCTACGAGCAGTACTTC. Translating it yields CSVDIRLSSYEQYF.

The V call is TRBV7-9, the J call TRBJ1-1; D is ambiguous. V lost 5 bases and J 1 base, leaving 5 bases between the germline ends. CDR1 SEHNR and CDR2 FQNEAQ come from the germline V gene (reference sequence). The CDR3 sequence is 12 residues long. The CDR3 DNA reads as TGTGCCAGCAGCCCCCAGAACACTGAAGCTTTCTTT. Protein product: CASSPQNTEAFF.

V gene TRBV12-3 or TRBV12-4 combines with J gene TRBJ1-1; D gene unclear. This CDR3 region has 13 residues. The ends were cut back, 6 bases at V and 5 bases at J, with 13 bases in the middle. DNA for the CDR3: TGTGCCAGCAGCCGGGAAGGGTGGACTGAAGCTTTCTTT. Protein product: CASSREGWTEAFF.